This T cell receptor beta chain emerged from a study of T cell responses to AZD1222 COVID-19 vaccine. Study-level results: A mostly white British donor set with more females was recruited, and clonal diversity was possibly underestimated. Regions 160-218 and 743-854 held dominance among vaccine-associated CD4 TCRs, which spanned spike. Repertoires in all cases were sampled only once the peak T cell response had passed. Breadth and depth of Spike-specific TCRs rose after two AZD1222 doses.

Germline-derived CDR1 and CDR2 are SGHTS and YDEGEE. V lost 3 bases and J 1 base, leaving 11 bases between the germline ends. This CDR3 is 14 amino acids long. Generated by immunoSEQ multiplex PCR, the TCRdb table keeps only in-frame clones and is missing some. The top ten hold 5.2% of the sample, which has some 150,000 clones, 91% seen once. To note about this clone: Its antigen is not identified.

The clonotype was recovered from an adult in good health. This rearrangement joins TRBV5-8 to TRBJ2-7; a possible D gene is TRBD2 (6 bases). This sample comprised peripheral blood, obtained on day 0 of AZD1222 vaccination. The CDR3 bases are TGTGCCAGCAGCTCCCTCGGGGGTTCCTACGAGCAGTACTTC. It encodes CASSSLGGSYEQYF. The full variable domain, rest sourced from reference TRBV5-8 and TRBJ2-7, is EAGVTQSPTHLIKTRGQQATLRCSPISGHTSVYWYQQALGLGLQFLLWYDEGEERNRGNFPPRFSGRQFPNYSSELNVNALELEDSALYLCASSSLGGSYEQYFGPGTRLTVT.